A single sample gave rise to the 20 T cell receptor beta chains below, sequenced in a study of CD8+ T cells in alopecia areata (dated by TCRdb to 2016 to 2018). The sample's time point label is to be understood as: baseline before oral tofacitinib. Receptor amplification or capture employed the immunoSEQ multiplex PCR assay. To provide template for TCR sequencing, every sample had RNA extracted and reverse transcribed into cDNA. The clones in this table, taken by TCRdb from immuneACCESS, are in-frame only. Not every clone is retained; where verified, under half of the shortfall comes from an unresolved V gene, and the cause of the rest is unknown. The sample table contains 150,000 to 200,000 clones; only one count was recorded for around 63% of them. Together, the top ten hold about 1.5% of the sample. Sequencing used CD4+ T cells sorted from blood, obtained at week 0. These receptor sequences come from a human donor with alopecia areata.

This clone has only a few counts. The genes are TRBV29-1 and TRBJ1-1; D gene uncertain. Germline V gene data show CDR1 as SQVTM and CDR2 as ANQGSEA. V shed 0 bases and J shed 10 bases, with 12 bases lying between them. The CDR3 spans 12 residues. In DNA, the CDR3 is TGCAGCGTTGAAGACCTCCCGGGGTCAGCTTTCTTT. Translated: CSVEDLPGSAFF.

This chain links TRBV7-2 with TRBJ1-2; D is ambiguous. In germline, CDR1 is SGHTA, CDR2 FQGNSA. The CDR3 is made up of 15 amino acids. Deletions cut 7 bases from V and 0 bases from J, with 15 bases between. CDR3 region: CASTVYTDANYGYTF. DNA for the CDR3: TGTGCCAGCACCGTATACACTGATGCTAACTATGGCTACACCTTC.

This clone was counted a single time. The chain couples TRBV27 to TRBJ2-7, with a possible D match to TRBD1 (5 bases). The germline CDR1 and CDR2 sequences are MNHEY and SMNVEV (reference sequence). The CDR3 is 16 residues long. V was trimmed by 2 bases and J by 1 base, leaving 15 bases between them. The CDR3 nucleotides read TGTGCCAGCAGTTTAGGGGCTGGCTCCCGTTCCTACGAGCAGTACTTC. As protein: CASSLGAGSRSYEQYF.

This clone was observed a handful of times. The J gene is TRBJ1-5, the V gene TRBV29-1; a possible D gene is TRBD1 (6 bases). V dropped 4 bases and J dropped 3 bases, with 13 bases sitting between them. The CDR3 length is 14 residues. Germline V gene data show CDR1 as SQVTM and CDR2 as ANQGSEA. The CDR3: CSVATGLNNQPQHF. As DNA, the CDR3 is TGCAGCGTTGCCACAGGGTTGAACAATCAGCCCCAGCATTTT.

Here the CDR3 reads CASSHRGPPGGNEQFF. The CDR3, as DNA: TGCGCCAGCAGCCACAGGGGTCCCCCGGGGGGGAATGAGCAGTTCTTC. The chain uses TRBV5-1 and TRBJ2-1, with D tentatively TRBD2 (8 bases). Germline V gene data show CDR1 as SGHRS and CDR2 as YFSETQ. Trimming removed 4 bases at V and 7 bases at J, with 21 bases between. The CDR3 runs 16 residues.

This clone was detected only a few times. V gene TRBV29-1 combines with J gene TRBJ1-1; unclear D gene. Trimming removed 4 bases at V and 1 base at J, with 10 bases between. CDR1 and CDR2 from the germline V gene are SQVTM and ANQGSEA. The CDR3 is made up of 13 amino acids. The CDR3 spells CSVGPWGNTEAFF. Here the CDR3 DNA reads TGCAGCGTTGGCCCCTGGGGGAACACTGAAGCTTTCTTT.

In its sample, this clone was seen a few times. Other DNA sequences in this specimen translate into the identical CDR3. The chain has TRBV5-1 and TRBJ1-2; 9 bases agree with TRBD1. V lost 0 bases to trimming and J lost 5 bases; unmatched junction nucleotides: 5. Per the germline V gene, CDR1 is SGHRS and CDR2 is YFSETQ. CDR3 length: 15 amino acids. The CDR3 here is CASSLDGQGLYGYTF. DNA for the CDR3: TGCGCCAGCAGCTTGGACGGACAGGGGCTTTATGGCTACACCTTC.

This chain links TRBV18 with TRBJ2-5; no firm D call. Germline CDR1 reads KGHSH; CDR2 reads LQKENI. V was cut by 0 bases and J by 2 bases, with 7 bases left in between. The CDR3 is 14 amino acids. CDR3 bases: TGTGCCAGCTCACCACCAGTGGGACAAGAGACCCAGTACTTC. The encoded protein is CASSPPVGQETQYF.

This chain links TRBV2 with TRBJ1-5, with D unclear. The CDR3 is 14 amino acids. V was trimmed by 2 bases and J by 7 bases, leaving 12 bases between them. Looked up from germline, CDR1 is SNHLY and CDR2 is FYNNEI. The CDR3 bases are TGTGCCAGCAGTGAACAGGCCGACGTGCAGCCCCAGCATTTT. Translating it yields CASSEQADVQPQHF.

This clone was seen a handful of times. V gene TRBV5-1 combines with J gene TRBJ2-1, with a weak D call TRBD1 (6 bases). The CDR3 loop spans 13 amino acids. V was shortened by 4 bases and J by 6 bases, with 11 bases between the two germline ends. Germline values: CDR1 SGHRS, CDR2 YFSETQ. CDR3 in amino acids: CASSPGQSNEQFF. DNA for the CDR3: TGCGCCAGCAGCCCCGGACAGAGCAATGAGCAGTTCTTC.

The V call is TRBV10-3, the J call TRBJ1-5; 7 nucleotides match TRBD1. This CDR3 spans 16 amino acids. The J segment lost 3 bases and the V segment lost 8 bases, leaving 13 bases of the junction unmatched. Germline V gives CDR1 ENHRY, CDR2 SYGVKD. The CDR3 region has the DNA TGTGCCATCTCCCAAAGTGGACAGGTGAACAATCAGCCCCAGCATTTT. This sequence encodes CAISQSGQVNNQPQHF.

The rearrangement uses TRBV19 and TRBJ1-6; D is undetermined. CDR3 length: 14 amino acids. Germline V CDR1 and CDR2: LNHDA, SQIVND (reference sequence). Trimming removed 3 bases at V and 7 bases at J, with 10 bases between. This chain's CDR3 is CASSISGENSPLHF. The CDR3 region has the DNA TGTGCCAGTAGTATTTCGGGTGAGAATTCACCCCTCCACTTT.

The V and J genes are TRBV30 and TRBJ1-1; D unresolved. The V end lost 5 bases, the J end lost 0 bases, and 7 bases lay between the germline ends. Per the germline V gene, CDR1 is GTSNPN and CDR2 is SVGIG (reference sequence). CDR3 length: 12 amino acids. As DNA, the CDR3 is TGTGCCTGGGGTTATATGAACACTGAAGCTTTCTTT. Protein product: CAWGYMNTEAFF.

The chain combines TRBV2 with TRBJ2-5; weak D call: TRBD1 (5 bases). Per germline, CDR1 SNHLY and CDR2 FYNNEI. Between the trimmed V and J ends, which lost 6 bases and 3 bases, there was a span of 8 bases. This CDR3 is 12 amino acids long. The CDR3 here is CASRGLEETQYF. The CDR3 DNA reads TGTGCCAGCAGGGGGCTTGAAGAGACCCAGTACTTC. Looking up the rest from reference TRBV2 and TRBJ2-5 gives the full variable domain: EPEVTQTPSHQVTQMGQEVILRCVPISNHLYFYWYRQILGQKVEFLVSFYNNEISEKSEIFDDQFSVERPDGSNFTLKIRSTKLEDSAMYFCASRGLEETQYFGPGTRLLVL.

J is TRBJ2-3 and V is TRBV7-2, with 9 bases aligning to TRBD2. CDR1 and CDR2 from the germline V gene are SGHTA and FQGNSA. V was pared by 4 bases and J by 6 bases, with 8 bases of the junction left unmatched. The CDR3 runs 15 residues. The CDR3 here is CASSYPRGGVDTQYF. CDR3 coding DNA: TGTGCCAGCAGCTACCCTCGCGGGGGGGTGGATACGCAGTATTTT.

CDR3 coding DNA: TGTGCCAGCAGCCGACAGGGGAGGGAAAAACTGTTTTTT. Encoded protein: CASSRQGREKLFF. V and J are TRBV14 and TRBJ1-4; 8 bases are shared with TRBD1. Germline V gene sequence: CDR1 SGHDN, CDR2 FVKESK. The CDR3 extends over 13 amino acids. Germline trimming cut 4 bases from V and 8 bases from J; bases unmatched to any gene: 3.

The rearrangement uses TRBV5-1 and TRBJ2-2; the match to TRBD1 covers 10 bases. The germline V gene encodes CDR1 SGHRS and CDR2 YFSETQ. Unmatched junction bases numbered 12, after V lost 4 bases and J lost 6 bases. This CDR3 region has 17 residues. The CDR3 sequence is CASSQKPDRGRAGELFF. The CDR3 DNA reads TGCGCCAGCAGCCAGAAACCCGACAGGGGGCGAGCCGGGGAGCTGTTTTTT. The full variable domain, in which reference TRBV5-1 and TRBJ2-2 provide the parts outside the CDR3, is KAGVTQTPRYLIKTRGQQVTLSCSPISGHRSVSWYQQTPGQGLQFLFEYFSETQRNKGNFPGRFSGRQFSNSRSEMNVSTLELGDSALYLCASSQKPDRGRAGELFFGEGSRLTVL.

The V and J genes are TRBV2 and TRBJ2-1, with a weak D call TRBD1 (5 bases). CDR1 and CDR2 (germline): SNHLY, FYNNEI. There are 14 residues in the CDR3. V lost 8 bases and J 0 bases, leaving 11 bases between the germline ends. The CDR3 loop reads CASERGSSYNEQFF. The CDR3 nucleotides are TGTGCCAGCGAAAGGGGTAGCTCCTACAATGAGCAGTTCTTC.

The CDR3 region is CASSQDALRDGYTF. CDR3 nucleotide sequence: TGCGCCAGCAGCCAAGATGCGTTACGAGATGGCTACACCTTC. The V call is TRBV4-3, the J call TRBJ1-2; D remains unclear. Germline V gene lookup returns CDR1 LGHNA and CDR2 YSLEER. This CDR3 spans 14 amino acids. The V end was cut by 0 bases, the J end by 6 bases, with 11 bases between.

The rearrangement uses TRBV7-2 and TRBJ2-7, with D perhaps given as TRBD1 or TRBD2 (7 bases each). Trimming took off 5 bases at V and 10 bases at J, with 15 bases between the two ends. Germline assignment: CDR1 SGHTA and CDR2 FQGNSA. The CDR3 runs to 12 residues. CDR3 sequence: CASSRYRGLQYF. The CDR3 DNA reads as TGTGCCAGCAGCCGTTACAGGGGACTACAGTACTTC.